This T cell receptor beta chain was identified in a study of blood T cells in healthy people across ages. Sample donors were healthy Caucasian individuals that came from Russia, aged 6 to 90. The second PCR ran roughly 6 to 12 cycles with a sample-barcoded 5' primer and J-beta primers. TCRdb fed the 5' RACE reads into MiXCR, producing one record per CDR3 protein. The sample has over 700,000 distinct CDR3 sequences, 25% seen once. These data were also filed under a second study, of T cells of mothers and their children. That paper adds: Samples were provided by three healthy Caucasian mothers and their six children. Over 8 million TCR beta CDR3 reads were obtained from each mother, and about 3 million from each child. Relative to unrelated pairs, biologically related mother-child dyads exhibited marginally greater, non-significant overlap.

Sequenced: blood. The clonotype comes from a boy aged 5-17 years in good health.

The CDR3 region is CSARQGPNSPLHF. CDR3 bases: TGCAGCGCCCGACAGGGACCAAATTCACCCCTCCACTTT. The rearrangement links TRBV29-1 to TRBJ1-6; 7 bases align to TRBD1. This CDR3 is built from 13 residues. Germline CDR1 is SQVTM and CDR2 is ANQGSEA. Trimming took 7 bases from V and 7 from J; bases not matched to a gene: 7.